This T cell receptor (beta chain) was recovered during a study of blood T cell repertoires in COVID-19. Profiled with immunoSEQ multiplex PCR; TCRdb holds only in-frame clones, not every one. The sample holds about 160,000 clones, 70% to 90% seen once. The source of this sequence is a woman aged 50 to 60 who had recovered from COVID-19. Sequenced sample: PBMCs or T cells enriched from blood (not recorded which).

CDR3 in amino acids: CASSSSTGTEAFF. As DNA, the CDR3 is TGTGCCAGCAGCTCCTCCACGGGCACTGAAGCTTTCTTT. J is TRBJ1-1 and V is TRBV7-9; D remains ambiguous. CDR1 and CDR2 from the germline V gene are SEHNR and FQNEAQ (reference sequence). The CDR3 is 13 amino acids. Trimming stripped 4 bases from V and 4 bases from J, with 10 bases between.